What follows describes a single T cell receptor beta chain. Antigen: not known. This record comes from a study of T-cell reconstitution after alpha-beta-depleted transplantation in children. Study-wide results and limits: The origin of high day-60 TCRbeta diversity in some patients lay in surviving recipient T cells and thymic progenitors. Several hundred graft clones that had expanded were reportedly the source of alpha-beta T cells about two months after transplant. Fresh T-cell production supplied most of the T-cell counts and diversity seen one year after transplant.

The library targeted TCRbeta and was prepared with unique molecular identifiers. TCRdb ran MiXCR on the PCR reads and lists one entry per CDR3 protein. This table holds 200,000 or so distinct CDR3 sequences, roughly 6% found once. This CDR3 contains 15 residues. V was trimmed by 1 base and J by 4 bases, leaving 12 bases between them. The germline CDR1 and CDR2 sequences are KGHDR and SFDVKD. The TCR was taken from a girl less than two years old with combined immunodeficiency, due to receive a stem cell transplant. The gene calls are TRBV24-1 and TRBJ2-5; D is undetermined. The source material was PBMCs, sampled before TCRalphabeta/CD19-depleted stem cell transplant. The CDR3 bases are TGTGCCACCAGTGATTTCGGCACACCGACAGAGACCCAGTACTTC. Translated: CATSDFGTPTETQYF.